This TCR beta chain was sequenced in a study of blood T cells in healthy people across ages. As for this clonotype: One junction end does not reproduce the germline sequence, and a read error may be involved.

Germline V CDR1 and CDR2: LNHDA, SQIVND (reference sequence). The CDR3 runs to 16 residues. A sample-barcoded 5' primer and a J-beta primer mix were used in a second PCR of about 6 to 12 cycles. TCRdb itself ran the 5' RACE reads through MiXCR, one entry per CDR3 protein. The sample contains 500,000 to 550,000 distinct CDR3 sequences, about 24% of which appear only once. These sequences were also reported in another study, on T cells of mothers and their children.

The sequencing input was blood. The receptor comes from a boy under 18 in good health. The chain carries TRBV19 and TRBJ2-3; TRBD2 matches 7 bases. CDR3 sequence reads: CASKMLDPGGADMQYF. The CDR3 nucleotides read TGTGCCAGTAAAATGTTGGATCCGGGAGGCGCAGATATGCAGTACTTT.